This T cell receptor beta chain was sequenced in a study of OX40 agonist ivuxolimab in advanced cancers. With regard to the full study: Ivuxolimab, which targeted the costimulatory receptor OX40 (CD134), was an agonistic, fully human IgG2 monoclonal antibody. Intravenous ivuxolimab was administered to patients every 2 weeks at six dose levels: 0.01, 0.1, 0.3, 1.5, 3 and 10 mg/kg. Of the approximately 50 dose-escalation patients, hepatocellular carcinoma was present in around 19, melanoma in some 15, renal cell carcinoma in 9 and head and neck cancer in 9. A male proportion of 82.7% and a mean age of approximately 61 years, ranging from 23 to 79, were recorded for the dose-escalation cohort. Patients were allowed to have had prior anti-PD-1, anti-PD-L1 or anti-CTLA-4 therapy, and 30% to 50% of the dose-escalation patients had previously received checkpoint inhibitors. Partial responses were achieved by three dose-escalation patients, of whom one had hepatocellular carcinoma and two had cutaneous melanoma. Peripheral TCRbeta sequencing aimed to test whether ivuxolimab altered TCR sequence diversity and caused clonal T-cell expansion. The monotherapy dose-escalation portion (N of about 50 patients) of the phase I ivuxolimab trial is reported in the paper.

Genomic DNA was isolated from the sorted cells so that the TCRbeta CDR3 region could be sequenced. The immunoSEQ Assay was used for sequencing of TCRbeta CDR3 regions. Drawn from immuneACCESS, this table holds only the in-frame rearrangements with V and J called that TCRdb kept. Clones are partly lost; checked studies trace under half to an unresolved V gene and leave the rest unexplained. In this sample the table shows 23,000 or so clones, about 77% of which occur a single time. The ten largest clones capture approximately 2.2% of the sample. This clone has only one observation. Its antigen is currently not known. No qualities accompany the bases; no much larger clone lies one base away. General conclusions and limits of the study: In the 0.1-3.0 mg/kg groups, partial responders were among the patients with the lowest normalized peripheral clonal expansion, particularly in CD8+ T cells. After ivuxolimab, expanded clones were on average more numerous among CD8+ T cells than among CD4+ T cells. At doses of 0.1 to 3.0 mg/kg, clonal expansion of both CD4+ and CD8+ T cells in blood was seen between baseline and week 6. The antigen specificity of the clonally expanded peripheral T cells was not determined. Low levels of normalized T-cell clonal expansion were also seen in some patients who did not respond.

Patients with autoimmune disease history or receiving systemic immunosuppression were excluded from the trial. Peripheral blood for TCR sequencing was drawn from every dose cohort at baseline, at cycle 4 day 1 and at cycle 7 day 1. Samples were obtained from an open-label, multicenter, first-in-human phase I dose-escalation trial of ivuxolimab. The trial enrolled adults with locally advanced or metastatic head and neck squamous cell, hepatocellular, melanoma or renal cell carcinoma. Before TCR sequencing, CD4+ T cells and CD8+ T cells from peripheral blood were sorted into separate populations. The receptor was isolated from an adult with an advanced solid tumor such as melanoma, head and neck, liver or kidney cancer. The input for sequencing was CD4+ or CD8+ T cells sorted from blood, taken in a trial of the OX40 agonist ivuxolimab.

The bases read TGCGCCAGCAGCTCTGGTCGTGGGCACACCGGGGAGCTGTTTTTT. It specifies CASSSGRGHTGELFF. The chain is encoded by TRBV5-1 joined to TRBJ2-2; too little of a D gene remains to name it. Trimming at the junction amounts to 3 bases on V and 3 bases on J, and the germline ends lie 12 bases apart. The CDR3 runs 15 amino acids, cysteine and phenylalanine included. Here the CDR3 DNA is all that survives: 45 bases in frame from base 1. The germline V gene provides CDR1 SGHRS and CDR2 YFSETQ.